This section outlines one T cell receptor (beta chain) sequence together with its context. Its antigen is not identified. This entry is derived from a study of graft-versus-host responses after intestinal transplantation. Study summary: The whole recipient group had anti-thymocyte globulin induction followed by tacrolimus and steroids for three to four years.

The CDR3 has 14 residues. The germline V and J ends were trimmed by 6 bases and 6 bases, with 17 bases remaining between them. In germline, CDR1 is WSHSY, CDR2 SAAADI. Clones were read by immunoSEQ multiplex PCR, and TCRdb kept only the in-frame ones, dropping some. The sample holds about 82,000 clones; around 93% are singletons and the top ten take 0.3% to 0.35%. Study-wide results and limits: Analysis identified GvH clones in recipient marrow, with some appearing first in ileum or blood.

The chain combines TRBV10-2 with TRBJ1-1, with D possibly being TRBD1 (6 bases). Sequenced material: unstimulated CD4+ T cells sorted from spleen or lymph node cells, taken before transplant. This clonotype originated in a human donor who was the organ donor for an intestinal transplant. The CDR3 region is CASRGGQTAPEAFF. The CDR3 coding sequence is TGCGCCAGCAGGGGCGGACAGACCGCCCCTGAAGCTTTCTTT.